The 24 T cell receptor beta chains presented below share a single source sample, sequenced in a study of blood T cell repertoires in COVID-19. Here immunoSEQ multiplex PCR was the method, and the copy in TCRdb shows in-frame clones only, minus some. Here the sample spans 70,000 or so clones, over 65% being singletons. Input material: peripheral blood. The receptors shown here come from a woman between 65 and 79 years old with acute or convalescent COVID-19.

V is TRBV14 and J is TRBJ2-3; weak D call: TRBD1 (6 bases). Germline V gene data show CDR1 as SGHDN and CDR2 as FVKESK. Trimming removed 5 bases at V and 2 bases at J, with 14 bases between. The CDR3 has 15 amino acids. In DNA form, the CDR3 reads TGTGCCAGCAGCAAAACAGGGTCCATCACAGATACGCAGTATTTT. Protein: CASSKTGSITDTQYF.

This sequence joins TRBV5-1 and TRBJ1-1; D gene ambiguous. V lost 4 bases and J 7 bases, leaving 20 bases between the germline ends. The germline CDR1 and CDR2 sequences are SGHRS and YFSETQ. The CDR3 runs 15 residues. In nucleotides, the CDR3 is TGCGCCAGCAGCCCCCCAGGTGGGAGCCCTTTTGAAGCTTTCTTT. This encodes CASSPPGGSPFEAFF.

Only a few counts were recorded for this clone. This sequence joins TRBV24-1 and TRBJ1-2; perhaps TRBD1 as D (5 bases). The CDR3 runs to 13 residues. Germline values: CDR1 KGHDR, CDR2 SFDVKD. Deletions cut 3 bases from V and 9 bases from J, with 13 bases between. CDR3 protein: CATSDEGRGRYTF. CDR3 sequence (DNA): TGTGCCACCAGTGATGAGGGGAGGGGCCGCTACACCTTC.

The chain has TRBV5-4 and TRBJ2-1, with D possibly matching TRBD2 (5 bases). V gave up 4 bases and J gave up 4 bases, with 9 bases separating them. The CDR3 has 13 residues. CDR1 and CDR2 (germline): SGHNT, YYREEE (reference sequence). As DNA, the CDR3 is TGTGCCAGCAGCCCGGAGGCTTACAATGAGCAGTTCTTC. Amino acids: CASSPEAYNEQFF.

The CDR3 region has the DNA TGTGCCAGCAGTTATTTGTCGAGCAATCAGCCCCAGCATTTT. This translates into CASSYLSSNQPQHF. The rearrangement uses TRBV27 and TRBJ1-5; D remains unclear. The CDR3 spans 14 residues. V gave up 4 bases and J gave up 1 base, with 8 bases separating them. Germline V lookup: CDR1 MNHEY, CDR2 SMNVEV (reference sequence).

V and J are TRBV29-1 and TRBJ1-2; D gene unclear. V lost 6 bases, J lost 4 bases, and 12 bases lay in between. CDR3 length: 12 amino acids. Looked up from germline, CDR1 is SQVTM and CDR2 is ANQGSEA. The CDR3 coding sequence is TGCAGCGTAGATAAAGTTAGCTATGGCTACACCTTC. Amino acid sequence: CSVDKVSYGYTF.

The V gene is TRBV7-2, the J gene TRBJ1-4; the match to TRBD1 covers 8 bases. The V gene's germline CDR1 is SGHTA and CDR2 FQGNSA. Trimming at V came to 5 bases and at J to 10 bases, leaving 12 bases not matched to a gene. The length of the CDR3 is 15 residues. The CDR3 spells CASSARDRNLAKLFF. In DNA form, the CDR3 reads TGTGCCAGCAGCGCCCGGGACAGGAACCTCGCAAAACTGTTTTTT. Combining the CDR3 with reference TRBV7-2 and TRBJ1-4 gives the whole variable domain GAGVSQSPSNKVTEKGKDVELRCDPISGHTALYWYRQSLGQGLEFLIYFQGNSAPDKSGLPSDRFSAERTGGSVSTLTIQRTQQEDSAVYLCASSARDRNLAKLFFGSGTQLSVL.

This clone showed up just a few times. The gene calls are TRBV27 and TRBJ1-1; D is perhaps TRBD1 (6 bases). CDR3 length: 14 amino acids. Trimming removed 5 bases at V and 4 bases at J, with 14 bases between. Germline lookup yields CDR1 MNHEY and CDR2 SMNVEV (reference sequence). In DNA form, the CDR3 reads TGTGCCAGCAGTCCCTATGACAGGTTCACTGAAGCTTTCTTT. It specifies CASSPYDRFTEAFF.

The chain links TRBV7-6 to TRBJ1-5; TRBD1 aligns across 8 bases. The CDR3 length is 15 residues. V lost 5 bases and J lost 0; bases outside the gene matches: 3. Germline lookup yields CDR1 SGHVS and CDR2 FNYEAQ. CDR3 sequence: CASSRDRGSNQPQHF. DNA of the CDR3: TGTGCCAGCAGCCGAGACAGGGGTAGCAATCAGCCCCAGCATTTT.

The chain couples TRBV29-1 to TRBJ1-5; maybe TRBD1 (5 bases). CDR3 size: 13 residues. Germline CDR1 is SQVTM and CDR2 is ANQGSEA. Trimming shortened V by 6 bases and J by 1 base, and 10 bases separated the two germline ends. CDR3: CSVSGSSNQPQHF. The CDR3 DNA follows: TGCAGCGTCTCAGGGTCCAGCAATCAGCCCCAGCATTTT.

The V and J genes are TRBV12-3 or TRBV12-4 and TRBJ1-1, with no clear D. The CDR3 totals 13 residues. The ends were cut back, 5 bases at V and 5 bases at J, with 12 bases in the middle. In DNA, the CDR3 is TGTGCCAGCAGTCTAGGACCCGGGACTGAAGCTTTCTTT. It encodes CASSLGPGTEAFF.

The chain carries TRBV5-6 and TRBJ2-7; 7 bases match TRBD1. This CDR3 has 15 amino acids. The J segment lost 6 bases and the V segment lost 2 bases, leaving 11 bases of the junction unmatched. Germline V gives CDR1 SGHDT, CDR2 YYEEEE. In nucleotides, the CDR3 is TGTGCCAGCAGCTTTGTAGGGGGCGGGTTACCCGAGCAGTACTTC. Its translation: CASSFVGGGLPEQYF. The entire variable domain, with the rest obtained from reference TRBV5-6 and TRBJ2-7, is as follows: DAGVTQSPTHLIKTRGQQVTLRCSPKSGHDTVSWYQQALGQGPQFIFQYYEEEERQRGNFPDRFSGHQFPNYSSELNVNALLLGDSALYLCASSFVGGGLPEQYFGPGTRLTVT.

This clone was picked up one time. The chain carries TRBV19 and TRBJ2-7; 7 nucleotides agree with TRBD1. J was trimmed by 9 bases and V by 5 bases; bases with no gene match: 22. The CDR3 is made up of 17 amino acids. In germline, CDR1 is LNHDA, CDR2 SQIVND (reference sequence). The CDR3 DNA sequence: TGTGCCAGTAGTGACAGCAGACGTCTGGACAGGTCTCGGGCGCAGTACTTC. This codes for CASSDSRRLDRSRAQYF.

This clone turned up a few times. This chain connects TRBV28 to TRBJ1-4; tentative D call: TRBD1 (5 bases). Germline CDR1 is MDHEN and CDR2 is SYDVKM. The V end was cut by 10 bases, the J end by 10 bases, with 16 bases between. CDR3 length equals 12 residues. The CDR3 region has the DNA TGTGCCACGGGGCAACTGGAGGGAAAACTGTTTTTT. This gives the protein CATGQLEGKLFF.

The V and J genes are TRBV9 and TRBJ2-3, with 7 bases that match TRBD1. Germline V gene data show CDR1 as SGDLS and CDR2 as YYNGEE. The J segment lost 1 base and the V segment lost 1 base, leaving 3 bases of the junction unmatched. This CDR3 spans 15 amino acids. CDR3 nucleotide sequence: TGTGCCAGCAGCGTATCAACAGGGGGCACAGATACGCAGTATTTT. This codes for CASSVSTGGTDTQYF.

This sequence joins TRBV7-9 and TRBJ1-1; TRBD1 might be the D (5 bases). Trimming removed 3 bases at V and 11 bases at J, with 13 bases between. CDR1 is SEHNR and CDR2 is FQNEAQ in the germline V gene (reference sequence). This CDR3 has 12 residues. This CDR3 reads CASSFKGLGAFF. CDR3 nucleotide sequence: TGTGCCAGCAGCTTTAAGGGGTTGGGGGCTTTCTTT.

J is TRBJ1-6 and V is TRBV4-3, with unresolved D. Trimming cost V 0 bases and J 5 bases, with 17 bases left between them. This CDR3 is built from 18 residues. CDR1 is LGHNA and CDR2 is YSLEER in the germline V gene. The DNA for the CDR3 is TGCGCCAGCAGCCAAGATCTGGGCCGGCCCAGGCATAATTCACCCCTCCACTTT. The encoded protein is CASSQDLGRPRHNSPLHF.

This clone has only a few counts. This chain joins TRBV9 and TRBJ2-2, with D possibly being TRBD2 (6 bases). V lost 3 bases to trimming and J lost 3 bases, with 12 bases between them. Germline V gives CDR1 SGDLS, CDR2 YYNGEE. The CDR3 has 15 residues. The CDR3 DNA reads TGTGCCAGCAGCGGCGGGGACCGTTACACCGGGGAGCTGTTTTTT. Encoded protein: CASSGGDRYTGELFF.

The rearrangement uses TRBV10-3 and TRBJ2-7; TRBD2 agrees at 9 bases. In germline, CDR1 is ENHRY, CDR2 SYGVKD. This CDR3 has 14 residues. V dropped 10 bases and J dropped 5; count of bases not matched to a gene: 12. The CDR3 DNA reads TGTGCCAGCTCCTCGGGGCGGGAGGGCCACGAGCAGTACTTC. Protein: CASSSGREGHEQYF.

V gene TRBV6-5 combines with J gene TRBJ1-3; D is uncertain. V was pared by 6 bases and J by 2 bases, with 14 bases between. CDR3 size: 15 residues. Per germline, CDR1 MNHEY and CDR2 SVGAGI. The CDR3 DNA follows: TGTGCCAGCAGACCAGACAATTTCCCTGGAAACACCATATATTTT. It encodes CASRPDNFPGNTIYF.

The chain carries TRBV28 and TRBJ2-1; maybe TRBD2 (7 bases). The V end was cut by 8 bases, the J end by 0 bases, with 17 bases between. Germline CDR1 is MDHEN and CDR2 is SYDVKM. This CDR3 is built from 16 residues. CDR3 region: CASYKRGRASYNEQFF. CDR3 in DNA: TGTGCCAGCTACAAGAGGGGGAGGGCCTCCTACAATGAGCAGTTCTTC.

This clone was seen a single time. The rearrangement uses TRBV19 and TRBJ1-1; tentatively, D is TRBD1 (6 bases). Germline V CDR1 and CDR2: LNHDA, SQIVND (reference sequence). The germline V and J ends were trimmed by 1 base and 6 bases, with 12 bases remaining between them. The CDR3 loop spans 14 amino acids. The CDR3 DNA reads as TGTGCCAGTAGTATAGGGGGGCTGGTCGCTGAAGCTTTCTTT. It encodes CASSIGGLVAEAFF.

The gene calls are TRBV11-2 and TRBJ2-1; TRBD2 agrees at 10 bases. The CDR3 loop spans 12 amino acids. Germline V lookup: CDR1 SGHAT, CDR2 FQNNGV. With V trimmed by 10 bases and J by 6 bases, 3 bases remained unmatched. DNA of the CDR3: TGTGCCATACTAGCGGGGCCCAATGAGCAGTTCTTC. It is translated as CAILAGPNEQFF. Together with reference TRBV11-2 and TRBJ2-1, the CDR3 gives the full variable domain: EAGVAQSPRYKIIEKRQSVAFWCNPISGHATLYWYQQILGQGPKLLIQFQNNGVVDDSQLPKDRFSAERLKGVDSTLKIQPAKLEDSAVYLCAILAGPNEQFFGPGTRLTVL.

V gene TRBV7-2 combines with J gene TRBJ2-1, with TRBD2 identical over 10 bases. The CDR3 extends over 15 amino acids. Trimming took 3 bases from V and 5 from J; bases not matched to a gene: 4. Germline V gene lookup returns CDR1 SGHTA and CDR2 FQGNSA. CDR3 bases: TGTGCCAGCAGCTTTTACACTAGCGGGAACAATGAGCAGTTCTTC. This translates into CASSFYTSGNNEQFF.